This T cell receptor (beta chain) stems from a study of T cell responses to AZD1222 COVID-19 vaccine. Whole-study findings and limits: There were vaccine-associated CD4 TCRs across spike, dominant at 160-218 and 743-854.

This clone was observed a single time. The antigen is not known. The V and J ends lost 4 bases and 2 bases, in that order; junction bases with no gene match: 6. Germline lookup yields CDR1 SGHRS and CDR2 YFSETQ. The CDR3 is made up of 15 amino acids. Sequencing was performed with immunoSEQ multiplex PCR; in TCRdb, only in-frame clones are kept and a portion is missing. The sample comprises tens of thousands of clones, approximately 90% of which are singletons, and approximately 21% rests with the top ten. This material consisted of peripheral blood, taken on day 0 of AZD1222 vaccination. The V and J genes are TRBV5-1 and TRBJ1-2; 9 nucleotides agree with TRBD1. This sequence originates from an adult in good health. This CDR3 reads CASSPGDRENYGYTF. CDR3 nucleotide sequence: TGCGCCAGCAGCCCGGGGGACAGGGAGAACTATGGCTACACCTTC.